This T cell receptor (beta chain) was observed in a study of cytomegalovirus exposure and HLA in healthy donors. V lost 6 bases and J lost 4, with 28 bases in between. This CDR3 has 17 residues. CDR1 is SQVTM and CDR2 is ANQGSEA in the germline V gene. PCR was performed using 60 Vbeta and 13 Jbeta primers. The repertoire was sequenced with immunoSEQ multiplex PCR; TCRdb's copy has only in-frame clones and lacks some. The table has about 110,000 clones, around 80% seen once. This sequence originates from a man aged 25 to 40 in good health and CMV-seropositive. This chain links TRBV29-1 with TRBJ2-7; the D gene is possibly TRBD2 (7 bases). Sequenced material: PBMCs. In DNA, the CDR3 is TGCAGCGTCGGGGAGGGGACATTTTCGCTCAACGCGTACGAGCAGTACTTC. Protein sequence: CSVGEGTFSLNAYEQYF.